This TCR beta chain was captured in a study of blood T cell repertoires in COVID-19. Overall study: Acute and convalescent COVID-19 samples came from the United States, Italy and Spain.

In the source study's methods: Amplification of reference gene primers was used by the study to estimate nucleated cell counts. Produced via immunoSEQ multiplex PCR; TCRdb's table is partial and in-frame only. That table is the source of V, J and clone size, and D and trimming were worked out from the DNA. This sample has 80,000 to 100,000 clones, with under 90% found just once. Trimming cost V 5 bases and J 5 bases; bases outside gene matches: 7. Germline V gene lookup returns CDR1 SNHLY and CDR2 FYNNEI. The CDR3 runs to 14 residues. This chain joins TRBV2 and TRBJ2-5, with TRBD2 matching 8 bases. The sample was peripheral blood. This clonotype was sampled from a human donor with active COVID-19. The donor label of this sample is uncertain. The CDR3 DNA reads TGTGCCAGCAGTTTCGGGGGGGAGGTGGAGACCCAGTACTTC. Translation: CASSFGGEVETQYF.